Listed here are 27 T cell receptor beta chains from one sample, sequenced in a study of CD8+ T cells in alopecia areata. As the sequencing template, cDNA was produced by extracting RNA and reverse transcribing it. The assay was immunoSEQ multiplex PCR, and TCRdb's table has in-frame clones only and misses some. The profile covers over 200,000 clones, with around 62% appearing a single time and 0.45% taken by the ten largest. The sequenced sample was CD4+ T cells sorted from blood, obtained at week 0. These receptors were taken from a human donor with alopecia areata.

V is TRBV6-1 and J is TRBJ2-3, with TRBD2 matching 9 bases. The germline CDR1 and CDR2 sequences are MNHNS and SASEGT. CDR3 length: 16 amino acids. J was trimmed by 2 bases and V by 4 bases; bases with no gene match: 7. This CDR3 reads CASSVGVAGDTDTQYF. Written as DNA, the CDR3 is TGTGCCAGCAGTGTGGGGGTAGCGGGGGACACAGATACGCAGTATTTT.

This clone was counted only a few times. The chain links TRBV30 to TRBJ2-7; the D gene is possibly TRBD2 (5 bases). The V and J ends lost 4 bases and 0 bases respectively, with 19 bases between them. This CDR3 is built from 16 residues. Per the germline V gene, CDR1 is GTSNPN and CDR2 is SVGIG (reference sequence). CDR3 sequence: CAWTKLYSEFSYEQYF. As DNA, the CDR3 is TGTGCCTGGACGAAGCTATATAGCGAATTCTCCTACGAGCAGTACTTC.

This clone turned up a few times. The chain recombines TRBV5-1 with TRBJ2-5, with unresolved D. CDR1 is SGHRS and CDR2 is YFSETQ in the germline V gene. The CDR3 consists of 12 residues. Trimming removed 5 bases from V and 3 bases from J, with 8 bases in between. The chain's CDR3 is CASSPREETQYF. Here the CDR3 DNA reads TGCGCCAGCAGTCCGCGAGAAGAGACCCAGTACTTC.

This clone was picked up one time. The gene calls are TRBV29-1 and TRBJ2-3, with D unresolved. Per the germline V gene, CDR1 is SQVTM and CDR2 is ANQGSEA. The CDR3 extends over 13 amino acids. V lost 4 bases, J lost 5 bases, and 13 bases lay in between. The CDR3 region is CSVVAAGVDTQYF. For the CDR3, the DNA is TGCAGCGTTGTGGCCGCAGGAGTAGATACGCAGTATTTT.

A few counts support this clone. The chain is built from TRBV30 and TRBJ2-7; TRBD2 might be the D (6 bases). Germline V lookup: CDR1 GTSNPN, CDR2 SVGIG (reference sequence). Trimming removed 6 bases from V and 0 bases from J, with 12 bases in between. The CDR3 loop spans 13 amino acids. In nucleotides, the CDR3 is TGTGCCTGTTCACAGGACTACTCCTACGAGCAGTACTTC. Translation: CACSQDYSYEQYF.

A few counts support this clone. The CDR3 spells CSVEGHTRGGYTF. CDR3 coding DNA: TGCAGCGTTGAAGGACATACGAGAGGCGGCTACACCTTC. V is TRBV29-1 and J is TRBJ1-2; no firm D call. Germline CDR1 is SQVTM and CDR2 is ANQGSEA. V gave up 1 base and J gave up 8 bases, with 14 bases separating them. This CDR3 region has 13 residues. The full variable domain, with the rest looked up from reference TRBV29-1 and TRBJ1-2, is SAVISQKPSRDICQRGTSLTIQCQVDSQVTMMFWYRQQPGQSLTLIATANQGSEATYESGFVIDKFPISRPNLTFSTLTVSNMSPEDSSIYLCSVEGHTRGGYTFGSGTRLTVV.

J is TRBJ1-1 and V is TRBV2; weak D call: TRBD1 (5 bases). In germline, CDR1 is SNHLY, CDR2 FYNNEI. The CDR3 is 14 amino acids. Trimming took off 2 bases at V and 1 base at J, with 8 bases between the two ends. The CDR3 sequence: CASSELTANTEAFF. The CDR3 nucleotides are TGTGCCAGCAGTGAACTGACAGCGAACACTGAAGCTTTCTTT.

The gene calls are TRBV5-1 and TRBJ2-3; 11 bases align to TRBD2. Per the germline V gene, CDR1 is SGHRS and CDR2 is YFSETQ. This CDR3 is built from 17 residues. V lost 4 bases and J lost 2; bases outside the gene matches: 9. The CDR3 DNA follows: TGCGCCAGCAGCCCTATACTAGCGGGAGTTGCCACAGATACGCAGTATTTT. This translates into CASSPILAGVATDTQYF.

The CDR3 reads CASTKTTGYYYEQYF. DNA for the CDR3: TGTGCCAGCACCAAAACGACAGGGTACTACTACGAGCAGTACTTC. V is TRBV2 and J is TRBJ2-7, with 7 nucleotides matching TRBD1. The CDR3 has 15 amino acids. Per germline, CDR1 SNHLY and CDR2 FYNNEI. Trimming took 7 bases from V and 3 from J; bases not matched to a gene: 12.

The J gene is TRBJ2-7, the V gene TRBV5-1; D is unclear. Germline-derived CDR1 and CDR2 are SGHRS and YFSETQ. There are 14 residues in the CDR3. V shed 4 bases and J shed 0 bases, with 11 bases lying between them. CDR3 bases: TGCGCCAGCAGCCCCTCTACAGACTCCTACGAGCAGTACTTC. This translates into CASSPSTDSYEQYF.

The chain couples TRBV4-2 to TRBJ2-7, with D unclear. V lost 1 base and J lost 2, with 6 bases in between. CDR1 LGHNA and CDR2 YNFKEQ come from the germline V gene. This CDR3 spans 13 amino acids. The CDR3, as DNA: TGTGCCAGCAGCCAAGTCTCCACCTACGAGCAGTACTTC. This codes for CASSQVSTYEQYF.

The table lists this clone with a few counts. This chain links TRBV14 with TRBJ1-1, with 9 bases matching TRBD1. CDR1 is SGHDN, CDR2 FVKESK, per germline. The CDR3 has 14 residues. V shed 1 base and J 4 bases; nucleotides not matched to a gene: 1. CDR3 sequence (DNA): TGTGCCAGCAGCCAAGTGACAGGGGGCACTGAAGCTTTCTTT. As protein: CASSQVTGGTEAFF.

The chain couples TRBV7-9 to TRBJ1-2; D ambiguous. CDR3 length: 10 amino acids. Germline CDR1 is SEHNR and CDR2 is FQNEAQ (reference sequence). Trimming stripped 7 bases from V and 7 bases from J, with 7 bases between. CDR3 loop: CASTPRGYTF. CDR3 nucleotide sequence: TGTGCCAGCACTCCGCGTGGCTACACCTTC.

V and J are TRBV19 and TRBJ1-5; no firm D call. V lost 5 bases and J lost 5, with 7 bases in between. CDR1 is LNHDA and CDR2 is SQIVND in the germline V gene (reference sequence). There are 12 residues in the CDR3. The CDR3 loop is CASSAFYQPQHF. CDR3 DNA: TGTGCCAGTAGTGCCTTTTATCAGCCCCAGCATTTT.

This chain links TRBV5-1 with TRBJ1-2; tentative D call: TRBD1 (5 bases). Germline CDR1 SGHRS, CDR2 YFSETQ. The V end lost 3 bases, the J end lost 5 bases, and 8 bases lay between the germline ends. The CDR3 length is 12 residues. The CDR3: CASSSDRYGYTF. The DNA of the CDR3 is TGCGCCAGCAGCTCAGACAGATATGGCTACACCTTC.

The J gene is TRBJ2-6, the V gene TRBV25-1, with D possibly being TRBD2 (5 bases). V dropped 2 bases and J dropped 2 bases, with 7 bases sitting between them. The CDR3 runs to 15 residues. Germline V CDR1 and CDR2: MGHDK, SYGVNS. The CDR3 DNA is TGTGCCAGCAGTGAACCGGGGACTGGGGCCAACGTCCTGACTTTC. It yields the protein CASSEPGTGANVLTF. Full variable domain (outside the CDR3, taken from reference TRBV25-1 and TRBJ2-6): EADIYQTPRYLVIGTGKKITLECSQTMGHDKMYWYQQDPGMELHLIHYSYGVNSTEKGDLSSESTVSRIRTEHFPLTLESARPSHTSQYLCASSEPGTGANVLTFGAGSRLTVL.

This chain joins TRBV5-1 and TRBJ2-3, with 7 bases identical to TRBD2. The CDR3 sequence is 15 residues long. The germline V gene encodes CDR1 SGHRS and CDR2 YFSETQ. J lost 0 bases, V lost 3 bases, and 4 bases had no gene match. The CDR3 sequence: CASSWMGGSTDTQYF. The CDR3 DNA reads TGCGCCAGCAGCTGGATGGGGGGGAGCACAGATACGCAGTATTTT.

The CDR3 protein is CASSGTSSGANVLTF. CDR3 bases: TGTGCCAGCAGCGGGACAAGTTCTGGGGCCAACGTCCTGACTTTC. The chain combines TRBV9 with TRBJ2-6; TRBD1 is a possible D gene (5 bases). The CDR3 covers 15 residues. Germline CDR1 SGDLS, CDR2 YYNGEE. The V end was cut by 3 bases, the J end by 1 base, with 8 bases between.

The V and J genes are TRBV27 and TRBJ2-3, with TRBD2 matching over 12 bases. The V and J ends lost 6 bases and 8 bases, in that order; junction bases with no gene match: 12. Germline V gene data show CDR1 as MNHEY and CDR2 as SMNVEV (reference sequence). The CDR3 contains 16 residues. CDR3 residues: CASSIGLAGIGGTQYF. In DNA, the CDR3 is TGTGCCAGCAGCATCGGACTAGCGGGGATAGGTGGTACGCAGTATTTT.

CDR3 nucleotides: TGTGCCTTGGGACCCCGCATGAGAGCGCAGTATTTT. Translation: CALGPRMRAQYF. The gene calls are TRBV30 and TRBJ2-3; D is tentatively TRBD1 or TRBD2 (5 bases each). V dropped 7 bases and J dropped 10 bases, with 18 bases sitting between them. CDR1 and CDR2 from the germline V gene are GTSNPN and SVGIG (reference sequence). The CDR3 runs 12 residues.

The rearrangement joins TRBV10-3 to TRBJ2-7; no definite D call. V lost 0 bases and J 2 bases, leaving 5 bases between the germline ends. CDR1 and CDR2 (germline): ENHRY, SYGVKD. CDR3 length equals 13 residues. The DNA of the CDR3 is TGTGCCATCAGTGAGTCTATCGCCTACGAGCAGTACTTC. Translation: CAISESIAYEQYF.

The chain links TRBV30 to TRBJ2-2, with 7 bases fitting TRBD1. This CDR3 has 16 residues. The trim removed 2 bases at V and 3 bases at J, leaving 9 bases unmatched. In germline, CDR1 is GTSNPN, CDR2 SVGIG (reference sequence). The CDR3, as DNA: TGTGCCTGGAGTAACATACAGGGGACGCACACCGGGGAGCTGTTTTTT. Its translation: CAWSNIQGTHTGELFF.

The chain has TRBV30 and TRBJ1-1; D possibly corresponds to TRBD1 (6 bases). CDR1 and CDR2 from the germline V gene are GTSNPN and SVGIG (reference sequence). The CDR3 is 14 amino acids. V was cut by 2 bases and J by 7 bases, with 17 bases left in between. In nucleotides, the CDR3 is TGTGCCTGGAGTCGCGGGGTAGGGGGGAATGAAGCTTTCTTT. Its translation is CAWSRGVGGNEAFF.

The V and J genes are TRBV29-1 and TRBJ1-3; no firm D call. V lost 5 bases and J lost 4, with 6 bases in between. Germline V lookup: CDR1 SQVTM, CDR2 ANQGSEA. This CDR3 contains 11 residues. The CDR3 coding sequence is TGCAGCGTTCAGCGGGGAAACACCATATATTTT. Translation gives CSVQRGNTIYF.

This chain joins TRBV30 and TRBJ2-5; weak D call: TRBD1 (6 bases). The J call could be wrong; TRBJ2-7 is a better fit for the DNA end. The CDR3 is 11 residues long. The germline V gene encodes CDR1 GTSNPN and CDR2 SVGIG (reference sequence). The chain's CDR3 is CACRQAYEQYF. In nucleotides, the CDR3 is TGTGCCTGTAGACAGGCCTACGAGCAGTACTTC.

This chain connects TRBV2 to TRBJ2-1, with 7 bases lining up with TRBD1. The germline V gene encodes CDR1 SNHLY and CDR2 FYNNEI. Unmatched junction bases numbered 10, after V lost 5 bases and J lost 15 bases. CDR3 length equals 12 residues. The CDR3 DNA sequence: TGTGCCAGCAGTCAAACCGGGACAGATGCGTTCTTC. Translated: CASSQTGTDAFF.

The gene calls are TRBV29-1 and TRBJ2-5; D possibly uses TRBD1 or TRBD2 (5 bases each). The CDR3 has 14 amino acids. Germline assignment: CDR1 SQVTM and CDR2 ANQGSEA. V was pared by 4 bases and J by 7 bases, with 19 bases between. The chain's CDR3 is CSVGATYGTGTQYF. CDR3 sequence (DNA): TGCAGCGTTGGAGCGACATACGGGACCGGGACCCAGTACTTC.